A single sample is the source of the 9 T cell receptor beta chains below, sequenced in a study of molecular identifiers for immune sequencing clone quantification. MiXCR, run by TCRdb on the PCR reads, gives a single entry per CDR3 protein. Among about 320,000 distinct CDR3 sequences listed, about a fifth were seen once. Sequences were obtained from naive CD8+ T cells from blood, with Jurkat cell RNA spiked in. Indicated subset: FACS-sorted CD8+CD4-CCR7+CD45RA+ naive T cells. The receptors here all came from a human donor in good health. Some libraries in this study had Jurkat cell RNA spiked in.

There are many counts of this clonotype. The chain links TRBV28 to TRBJ2-5; 11 bases map to TRBD1. Unmatched junction bases numbered 4, after V lost 5 bases and J lost 5 bases. Germline assignment: CDR1 MDHEN and CDR2 SYDVKM. The CDR3 sequence is 14 residues long. DNA of the CDR3: TGTGCCAGCAGTGCCGGGACAGGGGGTGAGACCCAGTACTTC. Residues: CASSAGTGGETQYF.

The chain has TRBV6-1 and TRBJ1-5; D not certain. The CDR3 totals 15 residues. CDR1 is MNHNS, CDR2 SASEGT, per germline. V dropped 1 base and J dropped 3 bases, with 10 bases sitting between them. In DNA form, the CDR3 reads TGTGCCAGCAGTGAAGTTGACGGATACAATCAGCCCCAGCATTTT. Translation gives CASSEVDGYNQPQHF.

A remark on this clonotype: A much bigger clone sits one base away, suggesting this may be a read error. Because the CDR3 is missing its conserved closing phenylalanine or tryptophan, this is likely a read error. The chain is built from TRBV2 and TRBJ1-3; no reliable D call. Trimming took off 7 bases at V and 0 bases at J, with 16 bases between the two ends. Germline V gene lookup returns CDR1 SNHLY and CDR2 FYNNEI. This CDR3 spans 16 amino acids. The CDR3 region is CASTWATSSSGNTIYS. CDR3 in DNA: TGTGCCAGCACCTGGGCTACTTCTAGCTCTGGAAACACCATATATTCT.

This chain joins TRBV19 and TRBJ1-2; 9 bases are shared with TRBD1. Germline V gives CDR1 LNHDA, CDR2 SQIVND (reference sequence). The CDR3 covers 18 residues. J lost 0 bases, V lost 1 base, and 9 bases had no gene match. The CDR3 DNA is TGTGCCAGTAGTATAGCGGGGGCGGACAGGGGCGCTAACTATGGCTACACCTTC. Encoded protein: CASSIAGADRGANYGYTF. Based on the CDR3 plus reference TRBV19 and TRBJ1-2, the full variable domain is DGGITQSPKYLFRKEGQNVTLSCEQNLNHDAMYWYRQDPGQGLRLIYYSQIVNDFQKGDIAEGYSVSREKKESFPLTVTSAQKNPTAFYLCASSIAGADRGANYGYTFGSGTRLTVV.

In its sample, this clonotype was seen many times. V usage is TRBV4-1 and J usage is TRBJ1-1, with TRBD1 as a possible D gene (6 bases). CDR3 length: 14 amino acids. V dropped 6 bases and J dropped 3 bases, with 14 bases sitting between them. Germline CDR1 reads MGHRA; CDR2 reads YSYEKL. The CDR3 nucleotides are TGCGCCAGCAGACGACAGGCGATTGACACTGAAGCTTTCTTT. Protein product: CASRRQAIDTEAFF.

This clonotype was recorded many times. The chain couples TRBV6-5 to TRBJ2-5; D is unresolved. The CDR3 length is 14 residues. V was trimmed by 2 bases and J by 3 bases, leaving 10 bases between them. Germline loops: CDR1 MNHEY, CDR2 SVGAGI. The CDR3 nucleotides are TGTGCCAGCAGTTACGATTCCAATGAAGAGACCCAGTACTTC. This gives the protein CASSYDSNEETQYF.

The J gene is TRBJ2-7, the V gene TRBV23-1; 7 bases align to TRBD2. TRBV23-1 is an ORF; its function is uncertain. CDR3 length: 20 residues. The V and J ends lost 2 bases and 0 bases, in that order; junction bases with no gene match: 19. The CDR3 coding sequence is TGCGCCAGCAGTCAAAATCCTGTTCTGTGGGGGGGACCTGTCTCCTACGAGCAGTACTTC. It encodes CASSQNPVLWGGPVSYEQYF.

Ten or more counts support this clonotype. This rearrangement joins TRBV20-1 to TRBJ2-1; 10 bases agree with TRBD2. This CDR3 contains 15 residues. V lost 2 bases, J lost 4 bases, and 5 bases stayed unmatched. Germline CDR1 is DFQATT and CDR2 is SNEGSKA (reference sequence). CDR3 protein: CSARPGLAIYNEQFF. In nucleotides, the CDR3 is TGCAGTGCTAGACCGGGACTAGCGATTTACAATGAGCAGTTCTTC.

This clonotype occurred a few times. V is TRBV11-2 and J is TRBJ2-3; 9 bases match TRBD2. Germline V gene sequence: CDR1 SGHAT, CDR2 FQNNGV. V shed 1 base, J shed 2 bases, and the junction held 7 bases outside the gene matches. CDR3 length: 17 amino acids. DNA for the CDR3: TGTGCCAGCAGCTTAGGGGTAGCGGGGGCGTACACAGATACGCAGTATTTT. Translated, it gives CASSLGVAGAYTDTQYF.